These T cell receptor beta chains were read from a single sample in a study of blood T cells in healthy people across ages. TCRdb called the 5' RACE reads again in MiXCR, with one record for every CDR3 protein. The sample contains approximately 940,000 distinct CDR3 sequences, roughly 48% of which appear only once. Sequencing was carried out using blood. All receptors come from a man aged 30 to 45 in good health. The conserved cysteine and the conserved F or W are not part of the CDR3 here.

j_gene: TRBJ1-2
v_gene: TRBV11-3
CDR3aa: ASSSGRLGDGYT

j_gene: TRBJ2-1
v_gene: TRBV20-1
CDR3aa: SARAFGGADEQF

j_gene: TRBJ2-7
v_gene: TRBV6-2/TRBV6-3
CDR3aa: ASSYSQAISYEQY

j_gene: TRBJ2-7
v_gene: TRBV15
CDR3aa: ATSWDLQYEQY

j_gene: TRBJ2-5
v_gene: TRBV9
CDR3aa: ASSVSLLGTQY

j_gene: TRBJ2-5
v_gene: TRBV6-1
CDR3aa: ASKIAGDSRETQY

j_gene: TRBJ1-6
v_gene: TRBV5-1
CDR3aa: ASSLQVDRGSPLH

j_gene: TRBJ2-7
v_gene: TRBV27
CDR3aa: ASKRDVHNEQY

j_gene: TRBJ1-2
v_gene: TRBV6-6
CDR3aa: ASSSHTYGYT

j_gene: TRBJ2-7
v_gene: TRBV7-3
CDR3aa: ASSLRPSEPYEQY

j_gene: TRBJ2-3
v_gene: TRBV20-1
CDR3aa: SARAPIGAYGFTDTQY

j_gene: -
v_gene: TRBV4-3
CDR3aa: ASSQDWDRVYEQY

j_gene: TRBJ1-1
v_gene: TRBV5-1
CDR3aa: ASRRDRAEAF

j_gene: TRBJ2-2
v_gene: TRBV27
CDR3aa: ASSQRARAGELF

j_gene: TRBJ2-1
v_gene: TRBV5-1
CDR3aa: ASSPPLTGDPEIEQF

j_gene: TRBJ2-3
v_gene: TRBV5-1
CDR3aa: ASSVRVEGTQY

j_gene: TRBJ1-5
v_gene: TRBV12-3/TRBV12-4
CDR3aa: ASSFARNQPQH

j_gene: TRBJ2-7
v_gene: TRBV12-3/TRBV12-4
CDR3aa: ASSLDSALRPQY

j_gene: TRBJ2-7
v_gene: TRBV20-1
CDR3aa: SARAPASYEQY

j_gene: TRBJ2-1
v_gene: TRBV3-1
CDR3aa: ASSRDRVNEQF

j_gene: TRBJ1-1
v_gene: TRBV2
CDR3aa: ASRVKMNTEAF

j_gene: TRBJ2-3
v_gene: TRBV7-2
CDR3aa: ASSLGGGDSDTQY

j_gene: TRBJ2-3
v_gene: TRBV6-2/TRBV6-3
CDR3aa: ASSYSTVGTQY

j_gene: TRBJ2-2
v_gene: TRBV15
CDR3aa: ATSKTTGELF

j_gene: -
v_gene: TRBV5-1
CDR3aa: ASSPQPGQVYEQY

j_gene: TRBJ2-7
v_gene: TRBV6-5
CDR3aa: ASSRKLTPFEQY

j_gene: TRBJ2-3
v_gene: TRBV7-2
CDR3aa: ASSPAETSGPLGTQY

j_gene: TRBJ2-3
v_gene: TRBV3-1
CDR3aa: ASTPTSGAGDTQY